This TCR beta chain comes out of a study of T cell responses to AZD1222 COVID-19 vaccine. General study results and limits: Repertoire collection took place solely once the T cell response had peaked. Epitopes outside B.1.351 and B.1.1.7 mutated regions reportedly drew nearly half of spike TCRs. At 160-218 and 743-854, vaccine-associated CD4 TCRs were dominant, and they spanned spike.

Trimming took 7 bases from V and 11 from J; bases not matched to a gene: 8. CDR3 length: 12 amino acids. Germline assignment: CDR1 MNHEY and CDR2 SVGAGI. The protocol was immunoSEQ multiplex PCR, while the TCRdb copy is restricted to in-frame clones and leaves out a portion. The sample includes under 70,000 clones, around four fifths of them seen just once. Remarks on this clone: Its antigen is unidentified.

The sequence was collected from an adult in good health. The sample in question was peripheral blood, obtained on day 0 of AZD1222 vaccination. The chain uses TRBV6-5 and TRBJ1-1; TRBD1 aligns across 9 bases. CDR3 DNA sequence: TGTGCCAGCAAGCCGCCCGGGACAGGGGCTTTCTTT. Its translation: CASKPPGTGAFF.